These T cell receptor beta chains were read from a single sample in a study of shared clonotypes between healthy human individuals. Data came from immunoSEQ multiplex PCR; TCRdb stores just in-frame clones and leaves some out. In the table there are around 940,000 clones, approximately 80% of which are singletons. The specimen was memory CD4+ T cells sorted from blood. These receptors all come from a man in his late teens or twenties in good health. Both conserved end residues are part of each CDR3.

CASSRDRFNEQFF	TRBV18
CASSIYGYQPQHF	TRBV2
CASSGQGNEQFF	TRBV19
CASRGDRGRTGELFF	TRBV2
CASSAGTSGRQETQYF	TRBV9
CASSFGGLLRNTEAFF	TRBV5-1
CASSLPSGAKTDTQYF	TRBV5-4
CSVEDSGLVTDTQYF	TRBV29-1
CASSLQGNSGNTIYF	TRBV2
CSVDAGSSALTDTQYF	TRBV29-1
CASSPPQGGSGPQHF	TRBV18
CASGTGYSPLHF	TRBV27
CASSIVRYEQYF	TRBV28
CASSLDSGSYEQYF	TRBV5-4
CASSQSPQQRETQYF	TRBV4-1
CASLSSGGRGTQYF	TRBV2
CASSSYRGPNTEAFF	TRBV7-9
CASSVTGGGTEAFF	TRBV5-1
CASSRGGVNEKLFF	TRBV6-6
CSVSFSGNTEAFF	TRBV29-1